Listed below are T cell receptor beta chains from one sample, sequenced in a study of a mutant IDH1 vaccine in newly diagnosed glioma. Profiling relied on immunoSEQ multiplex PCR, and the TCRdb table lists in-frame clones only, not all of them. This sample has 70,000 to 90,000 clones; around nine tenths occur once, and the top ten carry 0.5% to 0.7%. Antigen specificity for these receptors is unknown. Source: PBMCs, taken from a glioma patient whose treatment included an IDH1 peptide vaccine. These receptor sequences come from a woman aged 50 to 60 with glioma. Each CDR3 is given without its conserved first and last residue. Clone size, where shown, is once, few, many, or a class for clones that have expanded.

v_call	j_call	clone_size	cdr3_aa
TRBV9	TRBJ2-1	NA	ASSVGVTASYNEQF
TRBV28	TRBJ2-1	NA	ASRRGGGYNEQF
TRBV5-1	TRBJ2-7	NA	ASSFQRELSYEQY
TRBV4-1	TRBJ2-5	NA	ASSPGWFGTQY
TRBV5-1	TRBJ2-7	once	ASSPHRDTYEQY
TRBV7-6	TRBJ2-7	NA	ASSQGQGKRVEQY
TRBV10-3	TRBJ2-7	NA	AISEMSVYEQY
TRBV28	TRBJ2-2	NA	ASRTLTGELF
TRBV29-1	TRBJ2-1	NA	SVSGLAGGPTLYNEQF
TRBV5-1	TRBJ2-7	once	ASSLGVGRREQY
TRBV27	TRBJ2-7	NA	ASSLGGLVSYEQY
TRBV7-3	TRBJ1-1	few	ASSLQGDTEAF
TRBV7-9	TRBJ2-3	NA	ASSLALAGADTQY
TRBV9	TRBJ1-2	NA	ASSVLGRGQGGGYT
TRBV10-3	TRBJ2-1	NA	AISVGAGEGIEQF
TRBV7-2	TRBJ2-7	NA	ASSRDLPDDEQY
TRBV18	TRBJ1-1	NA	ASSRDRNTEAF
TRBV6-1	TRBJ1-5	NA	ASREGSNQPQH
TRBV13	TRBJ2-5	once	ASSLGRVQETQY
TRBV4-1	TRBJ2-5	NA	ASSQDRAAQETQY
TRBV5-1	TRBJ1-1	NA	ASSGTGRSNTEAF
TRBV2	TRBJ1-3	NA	ASSAQGSGNTIY
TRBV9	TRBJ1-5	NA	ASSVAGGVPQH
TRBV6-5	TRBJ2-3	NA	ASRTGGGSTQY
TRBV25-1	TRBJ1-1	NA	ASSESRTWVRGNTEAF
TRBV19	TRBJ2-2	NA	ASSIDLGFTGELF
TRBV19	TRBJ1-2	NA	ASIPDRDNYGYT
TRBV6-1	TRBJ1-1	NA	ASSGSGAGFGEAF